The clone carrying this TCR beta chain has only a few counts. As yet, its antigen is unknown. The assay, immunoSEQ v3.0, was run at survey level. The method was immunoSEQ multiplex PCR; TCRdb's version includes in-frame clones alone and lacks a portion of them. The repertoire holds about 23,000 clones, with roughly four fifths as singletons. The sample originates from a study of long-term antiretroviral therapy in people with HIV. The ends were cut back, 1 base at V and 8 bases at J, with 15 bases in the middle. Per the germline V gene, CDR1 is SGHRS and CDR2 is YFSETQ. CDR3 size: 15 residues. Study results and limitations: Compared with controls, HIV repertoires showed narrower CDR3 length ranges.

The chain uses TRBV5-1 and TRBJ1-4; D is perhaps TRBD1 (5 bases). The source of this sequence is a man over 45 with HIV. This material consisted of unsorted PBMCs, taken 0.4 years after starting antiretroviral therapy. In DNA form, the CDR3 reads TGCGCCAGCAGCTTGACAGGTGGGGACGGAGAAAAACTGTTTTTT. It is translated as CASSLTGGDGEKLFF.